The T cell receptor beta chain under discussion was sequenced for a study of T cells in narcolepsy. Overall study findings and caveats: No autoreactive T cell clone sequences appeared in some memory CD4+ repertoires. Healthy controls reportedly lacked the autoreactive clonotypes serially found in patients' blood.

Generated by immunoSEQ multiplex PCR, the TCRdb table keeps only in-frame clones and is missing some. The top ten clones hold 1.1% of a sample with 25,000 to 35,000 clones, around 79% of them seen once. This clone was recorded once. Its antigen is as yet unknown. CDR1 is MNHNY, CDR2 SVGAGI, per germline (reference sequence). CDR3 length: 11 residues. V was clipped by 8 bases and J by 5 bases; unmatched bases: 2. The V gene is TRBV6-6, the J gene TRBJ1-2; the match to TRBD1 covers 7 bases. What was sequenced was CD45RA- memory CD4+ T cells from PBMCs. The source is a human donor with narcolepsy. The CDR3, as DNA: TGTGCCAGCGGGACAGAGTATGGCTACACCTTC. Encoded protein: CASGTEYGYTF.